The 20 T cell receptor beta chains in this list originate from one sample, sequenced in a study of T cells after yellow fever vaccination. TCRdb re-analysed the 5' RACE reads in MiXCR, keeping a single row per CDR3 protein. The data hold roughly 45,000 distinct CDR3 sequences, with about 6.8% observed a single time. The sample was CD8+ T cells not binding an NS4B(214-222) dextramer, sorted from PBMCs, taken 45 days after the yellow fever booster vaccination. These receptors all come from a man aged 25 to 40 who received the YFV17D yellow fever vaccine.

This clonotype was found many times. CDR3 coding DNA: TGTGCCAGCAGTGAAGCGGGGGGGAGCTCCTACGAGCAGTACTTC. It yields the protein CASSEAGGSSYEQYF. This rearrangement joins TRBV6-1 to TRBJ2-7; 7 nucleotides align to TRBD2. Per germline, CDR1 MNHNS and CDR2 SASEGT. Germline trimming cut 0 bases from V and 0 bases from J; bases unmatched to any gene: 2. The CDR3 contains 15 residues.

This clonotype appeared many times. This chain joins TRBV3-1 and TRBJ2-2; D call uncertain. Trimming took 0 bases from V and 4 from J, leaving 9 bases between them. Germline CDR1 is LGHDT and CDR2 is YNNKEL (reference sequence). The CDR3 runs 15 residues. The CDR3 is CASSQESLSTGELFF. CDR3 nucleotides: TGTGCCAGCAGCCAAGAGAGCCTTAGCACCGGGGAGCTGTTTTTT.

In this sample, this clonotype turned up many times. V gene TRBV29-1 combines with J gene TRBJ2-1; 9 bases match TRBD1. CDR1 is SQVTM and CDR2 is ANQGSEA in the germline V gene. This CDR3 comprises 14 residues. The V and J ends lost 6 bases and 3 bases, in that order; junction bases with no gene match: 6. The CDR3 is CSVTGQGGYNEQFF. CDR3 sequence (DNA): TGCAGCGTGACGGGACAGGGAGGCTACAATGAGCAGTTCTTC.

Ten or more counts support this clonotype. This rearrangement joins TRBV27 to TRBJ2-1; unclear D gene. The CDR3 has 12 amino acids. CDR1 is MNHEY and CDR2 is SMNVEV in the germline V gene (reference sequence). V was shortened by 3 bases and J by 3 bases, with 3 bases between the two germline ends. CDR3 residues: CASSFNYNEQFF. CDR3 bases: TGTGCCAGCAGTTTCAACTACAATGAGCAGTTCTTC.

The table lists this clonotype with many counts. This sequence joins TRBV9 and TRBJ2-1; D not certain. The CDR3 totals 12 residues. Trimming cost V 3 bases and J 2 bases, with 3 bases left between them. Germline assignment: CDR1 SGDLS and CDR2 YYNGEE. The CDR3 is CASSDTYNEQFF. CDR3 DNA: TGTGCCAGCAGCGATACCTACAATGAGCAGTTCTTC.

This clonotype came up many times. The V gene is TRBV12-3 or TRBV12-4, the J gene TRBJ1-6; perhaps TRBD1 as D (5 bases). The CDR3 runs to 14 residues. Trimming removed 3 bases from V and 10 bases from J, with 13 bases in between. CDR3 coding DNA: TGTGCCAGCAGTTTTGAGGGGACCCAATCACCCCTCCACTTT. Translation: CASSFEGTQSPLHF.

This clonotype was seen at least ten times. The chain employs TRBV27 and TRBJ2-7; D unclear. The germline V and J ends were trimmed by 5 bases and 2 bases, with 10 bases remaining between them. This CDR3 comprises 13 residues. In germline, CDR1 is MNHEY, CDR2 SMNVEV (reference sequence). The CDR3 sequence is CASSSLDAYEQYF. The CDR3, as DNA: TGTGCCAGCAGTAGTCTGGACGCCTACGAGCAGTACTTC.

This clonotype was recorded a few times. The chain joins TRBV7-2 to TRBJ2-7; 7 bases match TRBD2. The germline V gene encodes CDR1 SGHTA and CDR2 FQGNSA. The trim removed 3 bases at V and 9 bases at J, leaving 8 bases unmatched. The CDR3 has 13 residues. The CDR3 sequence: CASSFGLSGGQYF. DNA of the CDR3: TGTGCCAGCAGCTTCGGACTCTCGGGGGGGCAGTACTTC.

This clonotype was counted ten times or more. The J gene is TRBJ2-1, the V gene TRBV4-1; no firm D call. Germline V CDR1 and CDR2: MGHRA, YSYEKL. The CDR3 covers 15 residues. The V and J ends lost 4 bases and 1 base respectively, with 11 bases between them. Here the CDR3 reads CASSPPLRSYNEQFF. The DNA for the CDR3 is TGCGCCAGCAGCCCGCCTTTGCGTTCCTACAATGAGCAGTTCTTC.

This clonotype has a count of ten or more. The chain links TRBV4-1 to TRBJ1-6, with 10 bases aligning to TRBD1. Germline CDR1 reads MGHRA; CDR2 reads YSYEKL. The length of the CDR3 is 16 residues. V trimming: 6 bases; J trimming: 9 bases; junction bases outside the gene matches: 11. This CDR3 is CASSPLPGTGVSPLHF. Here the CDR3 DNA reads TGCGCCAGCAGTCCCCTGCCCGGGACAGGGGTTTCACCCCTCCACTTT.

This clonotype was counted at least ten times. This chain joins TRBV6-2 or TRBV6-3 and TRBJ2-1, with 8 nucleotides matching TRBD2. The V and J ends lost 8 bases and 0 bases, in that order; junction bases with no gene match: 9. The CDR3 totals 16 residues. CDR1 MNHEY and CDR2 SVGEGT come from the germline V gene. The CDR3 is CASGRRSGSSYNEQFF. CDR3 bases: TGTGCCAGCGGCCGCCGGAGCGGGAGCTCCTACAATGAGCAGTTCTTC.

The rearrangement uses TRBV4-1 and TRBJ2-7; D might be TRBD2 (8 bases). V shed 0 bases and J shed 4 bases, with 19 bases lying between them. Germline V gene lookup returns CDR1 MGHRA and CDR2 YSYEKL. The CDR3 consists of 17 residues. The CDR3 sequence: CASSQEGGGRRDYEQYF. The CDR3 coding sequence is TGCGCCAGCAGCCAAGAAGGGGGCGGGAGGAGGGATTACGAGCAGTACTTC.

This clonotype has a count of ten or more. The V gene is TRBV20-1, the J gene TRBJ2-7; D may be TRBD1 (5 bases). V lost 3 bases to trimming and J lost 1 base, with 16 bases between them. The CDR3 extends over 15 amino acids. The V gene's germline CDR1 is DFQATT and CDR2 SNEGSKA (reference sequence). The CDR3 sequence is CSASLLGELSYEQYF. CDR3 coding DNA: TGCAGTGCTAGTCTCTTAGGGGAATTATCCTACGAGCAGTACTTC.

This clonotype was counted many times. This chain connects TRBV27 to TRBJ1-5; D may be TRBD1 (5 bases). CDR3 length equals 16 residues. The ends were cut back, 1 base at V and 2 bases at J, with 12 bases in the middle. Germline V gives CDR1 MNHEY, CDR2 SMNVEV (reference sequence). CDR3 region: CASSLWGRVGNQPQHF. For the CDR3, the DNA is TGTGCCAGCAGTTTATGGGGCAGGGTGGGCAATCAGCCCCAGCATTTT.

This sequence joins TRBV2 and TRBJ2-7; no firm D call. Per germline, CDR1 SNHLY and CDR2 FYNNEI. This CDR3 spans 13 amino acids. Deletions cut 4 bases from V and 0 bases from J, with 7 bases between. CDR3 DNA: TGTGCCAGCAGTGTTAACCTCTCCTACGAGCAGTACTTC. This sequence encodes CASSVNLSYEQYF.

This clonotype came up many times. The chain links TRBV14 to TRBJ2-7, with a possible D match to TRBD2 (6 bases). Trimming removed 1 base at V and 0 bases at J, with 13 bases between. CDR1 and CDR2 from the germline V gene are SGHDN and FVKESK. The CDR3 has 16 residues. The CDR3 is CASSQVGLGSSYEQYF. The CDR3 DNA reads TGTGCCAGCAGCCAAGTAGGTCTCGGGAGCTCCTACGAGCAGTACTTC.

In this sample, this clonotype turned up many times. The chain links TRBV6-5 to TRBJ2-5; D possibly uses TRBD1 or TRBD2 (5 bases each). V was shortened by 4 bases and J by 1 base, with 16 bases between the two germline ends. The germline V gene encodes CDR1 MNHEY and CDR2 SVGAGI. The CDR3 loop spans 16 amino acids. CDR3 sequence reads: CASSSVTRGTQETQYF. In DNA, the CDR3 is TGTGCCAGCAGTTCAGTGACCCGTGGGACCCAAGAGACCCAGTACTTC.

A remark on this clonotype: This may be a read error, as it is one base from a much larger clone. This sequence joins TRBV28 and TRBJ2-2; maybe TRBD1 (6 bases). The germline CDR1 and CDR2 sequences are MDHEN and SYDVKM. The CDR3 is 13 amino acids. The CDR3 DNA is TGTGCCAGCAGTCCAGGGGACACCTGGGAGCTGTTTTTT. Its protein product is CASSPGDTWELFF. The variable domain in full, with the rest retrieved from reference TRBV28 and TRBJ2-2, is DVKVTQSSRYLVKRTGEKVFLECVQDMDHENMFWYRQDPGLGLRLIYFSYDVKMKEKGDIPEGYSVSREKKERFSLILESASTNQTSMYLCASSPGDTWELFFGEGSRLTVL.

The table lists this clonotype with many counts. This chain connects TRBV27 to TRBJ2-2, with 9 bases fitting TRBD2. The J segment lost 2 bases and the V segment lost 4 bases, leaving 8 bases of the junction unmatched. This CDR3 has 17 amino acids. The germline V gene encodes CDR1 MNHEY and CDR2 SMNVEV (reference sequence). CDR3 DNA sequence: TGTGCCAGCAGTTGGAGTAGCGGGGGACTTAACACCGGGGAGCTGTTTTTT. It encodes CASSWSSGGLNTGELFF.

This clonotype has just a few counts. The chain is built from TRBV20-1 and TRBJ2-1; TRBD2 agrees at 8 bases. Germline trimming cut 0 bases from V and 4 bases from J; bases unmatched to any gene: 8. The CDR3 is 16 amino acids. CDR1 DFQATT and CDR2 SNEGSKA come from the germline V gene (reference sequence). The CDR3 region has the DNA TGCAGTGCTAGAGATCTAGCTAGCGGGCAGTACAATGAGCAGTTCTTC. This codes for CSARDLASGQYNEQFF.